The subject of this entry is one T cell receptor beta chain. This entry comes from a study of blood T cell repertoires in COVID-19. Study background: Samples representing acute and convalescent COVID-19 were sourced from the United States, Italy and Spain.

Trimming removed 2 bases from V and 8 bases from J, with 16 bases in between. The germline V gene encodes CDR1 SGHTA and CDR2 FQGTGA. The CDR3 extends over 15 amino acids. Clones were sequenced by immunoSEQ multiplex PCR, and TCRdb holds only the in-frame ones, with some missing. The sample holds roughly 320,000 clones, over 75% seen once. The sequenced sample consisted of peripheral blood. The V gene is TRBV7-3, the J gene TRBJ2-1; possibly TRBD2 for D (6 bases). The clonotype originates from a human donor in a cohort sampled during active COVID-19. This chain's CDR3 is CASSLVAGLRDEQFF. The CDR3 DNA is TGTGCCAGCAGCTTAGTGGCGGGACTCCGGGATGAGCAGTTCTTC.